Below are 17 T cell receptor beta chains sequenced from a single sample in a study of cytomegalovirus exposure and HLA in healthy donors. PCR primers comprised 60 Vbeta and 13 Jbeta primers. Here immunoSEQ multiplex PCR was the method, and the copy in TCRdb shows in-frame clones only, minus some. This sample has 100,000 to 150,000 clones; around 71% occur once, and the top ten carry over 2%. Sequenced sample: PBMCs. The receptors were gathered from a woman aged 55-70 years in good health and CMV-seropositive.

In DNA form, the CDR3 reads TGTGCCAGCAGTTTGCTCCTAAGGACTAGCACAGATACGCAGTATTTT. Translated: CASSLLLRTSTDTQYF. The rearrangement uses TRBV6-5 and TRBJ2-3; D perhaps matches TRBD2 (5 bases). Trimming left V 4 bases short and J 0 bases short, with 14 bases between. The length of the CDR3 is 16 residues. Germline lookup yields CDR1 MNHEY and CDR2 SVGAGI.

Only a few counts were recorded for this clone. V usage is TRBV7-3 and J usage is TRBJ2-2; tentative D call: TRBD2 (6 bases). CDR3 length: 12 residues. Trimming took 4 bases from V and 7 from J, leaving 7 bases between them. Germline-derived CDR1 and CDR2 are SGHTA and FQGTGA. CDR3 protein: CASSSGGGELFF. CDR3 bases: TGTGCCAGCAGCTCCGGGGGCGGGGAGCTGTTTTTT.

A word on this clone: The sample contains more than one DNA sequence encoding this CDR3. This chain joins TRBV19 and TRBJ1-2, with a weak D call TRBD1 (5 bases). V was pared by 10 bases and J by 8 bases, with 14 bases between. This CDR3 is 11 amino acids long. CDR1 LNHDA and CDR2 SQIVND come from the germline V gene (reference sequence). The DNA of the CDR3 is TGTGCCACCCGGGACTTCAGGGGCTACACCTTC. Its translation is CATRDFRGYTF.

This clone has just one count. V and J are TRBV15 and TRBJ2-3, with 11 positions matching TRBD2. CDR3 length: 16 residues. The V gene's germline CDR1 is LNHNV and CDR2 YYDKDF (reference sequence). V gave up 5 bases and J gave up 1 base; unmatched junction bases: 5. The CDR3 DNA follows: TGTGCCACCAGCTGGGGACTAGCGGAAGGCACAGATACGCAGTATTTT. Residues: CATSWGLAEGTDTQYF.

This clone was observed a few times. The chain links TRBV11-3 to TRBJ2-1, with 9 nucleotides matching TRBD1. Germline V gives CDR1 SGHNT, CDR2 YENEEA. CDR3 length: 15 amino acids. The trim removed 5 bases at V and 9 bases at J, leaving 11 bases unmatched. In DNA form, the CDR3 reads TGTGCCAGCAGCCCCCGGACAGGGGAAATTGGTGAGCAGTTCTTC. Its protein product is CASSPRTGEIGEQFF.

This clone was observed a few times. The J gene is TRBJ2-5, the V gene TRBV7-9; perhaps TRBD2 as D (7 bases). V was pared by 1 base and J by 4 bases, with 16 bases between. This CDR3 contains 16 residues. Germline V gives CDR1 SEHNR, CDR2 FQNEAQ (reference sequence). The CDR3 loop is CASSLDGRGGGETQYF. The CDR3 DNA is TGTGCCAGCAGCTTAGACGGCCGGGGAGGGGGAGAGACCCAGTACTTC.

The V and J genes are TRBV6-4 and TRBJ2-2, with 9 positions matching TRBD2. Losses at the gene ends were 2 bases for V and 4 bases for J; bases not matched to a gene: 8. This CDR3 spans 17 amino acids. Germline V gene lookup returns CDR1 MRHNA and CDR2 SNTAGT. The CDR3 is CASSDATGAGGTGELFF. The CDR3 nucleotides are TGTGCCAGCAGTGACGCGACCGGAGCGGGGGGCACCGGGGAGCTGTTTTTT.

The chain couples TRBV19 to TRBJ2-1, with D maybe TRBD1 (6 bases). Germline values: CDR1 LNHDA, CDR2 SQIVND (reference sequence). Trimming took 6 bases from V and 9 from J, leaving 15 bases between them. The CDR3 runs to 13 residues. The CDR3 DNA reads as TGTGCCAGTAGCATCGTGGGGGCAGGTGAGCAGTTCTTC. This sequence encodes CASSIVGAGEQFF.

The sample holds one count of this clone. The rearrangement uses TRBV10-2 and TRBJ2-2; 8 bases line up with TRBD1. The CDR3 runs to 15 residues. J was trimmed by 7 bases and V by 2 bases; bases with no gene match: 6. Germline CDR1 WSHSY, CDR2 SAAADI. CDR3 residues: CASSEGRGLSGELFF. The CDR3 bases are TGCGCCAGCAGTGAGGGCAGGGGGCTGAGCGGGGAGCTGTTTTTT.

This sequence joins TRBV25-1 and TRBJ2-7; 7 bases align to TRBD1. Germline CDR1 MGHDK, CDR2 SYGVNS. Losses at the gene ends were 7 bases for V and 5 bases for J; bases not matched to a gene: 2. The CDR3 has 11 amino acids. The CDR3 loop is CASIQGDEQYF. The CDR3 DNA is TGTGCCAGCATTCAGGGGGACGAGCAGTACTTC.

The CDR3 DNA is TGCGCCAGCAGCTTGGGGGGAGAAACTAATGAAAAACTGTTTTTT. This gives the protein CASSLGGETNEKLFF. The chain couples TRBV5-1 to TRBJ1-4; D ambiguous. The CDR3 consists of 15 residues. V was shortened by 0 bases and J by 1 base, with 7 bases between the two germline ends. CDR1 and CDR2 (germline): SGHRS, YFSETQ.

J is TRBJ1-6 and V is TRBV27; D not resolved. Germline lookup yields CDR1 MNHEY and CDR2 SMNVEV (reference sequence). The CDR3 has 15 amino acids. V was clipped by 3 bases and J by 3 bases, with 9 bases between them. The CDR3 DNA sequence: TGTGCCAGCAGTTTCCGCAGTTACTATAATTCACCCCTCCACTTT. Translated: CASSFRSYYNSPLHF.

In this sample, this clone turned up a few times. The chain employs TRBV6-1 and TRBJ1-2; D gene ambiguous. CDR1 and CDR2 from the germline V gene are MNHNS and SASEGT. CDR3 length equals 14 residues. V shed 7 bases and J shed 8 bases, with 20 bases lying between them. The CDR3 loop reads CASIRVEGSYGYTF. DNA for the CDR3: TGTGCCAGCATAAGAGTAGAGGGATCATACGGCTACACCTTC.

The rearrangement joins TRBV5-1 to TRBJ2-5; TRBD2 matches at 7 bases. The closer fit of TRBJ2-7 to the DNA end suggests the J call may be wrong. The germline CDR1 and CDR2 sequences are SGHRS and YFSETQ. CDR3 length: 15 amino acids. The CDR3 DNA reads TGCGCCAGCAGCTTGAATTGGGGAGGGAGCTACGAGCAGTACTTC. Protein: CASSLNWGGSYEQYF.

The chain recombines TRBV18 with TRBJ1-2; D not certain. Trimming cost V 3 bases and J 4 bases, with 12 bases left between them. The germline V gene has CDR1 KGHSH and CDR2 LQKENI. The CDR3 extends over 14 amino acids. CDR3 residues: CASSPERETYGYTF. CDR3 DNA sequence: TGTGCCAGCTCACCGGAAAGGGAGACCTATGGCTACACCTTC. Drawing the rest from reference TRBV18 and TRBJ1-2, the complete variable domain is NAGVMQNPRHLVRRRGQEARLRCSPMKGHSHVYWYRQLPEEGLKFMVYLQKENIIDESGMPKERFSAEFPKEGPSILRIQQVVRGDSAAYFCASSPERETYGYTFGSGTRLTVV.

This clone has a handful of counts. The rearrangement joins TRBV19 to TRBJ2-1; 10 positions match TRBD2. This CDR3 has 14 amino acids. The V and J ends lost 2 bases and 8 bases, in that order; junction bases with no gene match: 3. Germline lookup yields CDR1 LNHDA and CDR2 SQIVND (reference sequence). The CDR3, as DNA: TGTGCCAGTAGTATAAGCGGGGGGGCCGATGAGCAGTTCTTC. This gives the protein CASSISGGADEQFF.

V usage is TRBV6-1 and J usage is TRBJ2-1, with 10 bases that match TRBD2. CDR3 length: 15 amino acids. The ends lost 6 bases at V and 7 bases at J; junction bases unmatched: 9. Germline CDR1 and CDR2: MNHNS and SASEGT. CDR3 sequence reads: CASRERGGLSNEQFF. CDR3 bases: TGTGCCAGCAGGGAGCGGGGGGGCCTCAGTAATGAGCAGTTCTTC.